The source of this T cell receptor (beta chain) is a study of T cells in Graves' hyperthyroidism and ophthalmopathy. Amplification targeted TCR beta CDR3 regions from RNA transcripts. The TCR CDR3 first-round RT-PCR relied on the HTBI primer set. TCRdb analysed the multiplex PCR reads with MiXCR anew, one entry per CDR3 protein. This table holds nearly 750,000 distinct CDR3 sequences, roughly a third found once. Notes on this clonotype: An end of the junction does not agree with germline; a read error may underlie this.

The CDR3 has 16 residues. Germline CDR1 KGHDR, CDR2 SFDVKD. V and J are TRBV24-1 and TRBJ2-7, with 7 nucleotides matching TRBD2. The source material was blood. The clonotype was recovered from a woman aged 35 to 49 with Graves' hyperthyroidism. The CDR3 loop is CASSLLGRASGYEQYF. The CDR3 DNA reads TGTGCCAGCAGTTTATTGGGGCGGGCTAGCGGCTACGAGCAGTACTTC.